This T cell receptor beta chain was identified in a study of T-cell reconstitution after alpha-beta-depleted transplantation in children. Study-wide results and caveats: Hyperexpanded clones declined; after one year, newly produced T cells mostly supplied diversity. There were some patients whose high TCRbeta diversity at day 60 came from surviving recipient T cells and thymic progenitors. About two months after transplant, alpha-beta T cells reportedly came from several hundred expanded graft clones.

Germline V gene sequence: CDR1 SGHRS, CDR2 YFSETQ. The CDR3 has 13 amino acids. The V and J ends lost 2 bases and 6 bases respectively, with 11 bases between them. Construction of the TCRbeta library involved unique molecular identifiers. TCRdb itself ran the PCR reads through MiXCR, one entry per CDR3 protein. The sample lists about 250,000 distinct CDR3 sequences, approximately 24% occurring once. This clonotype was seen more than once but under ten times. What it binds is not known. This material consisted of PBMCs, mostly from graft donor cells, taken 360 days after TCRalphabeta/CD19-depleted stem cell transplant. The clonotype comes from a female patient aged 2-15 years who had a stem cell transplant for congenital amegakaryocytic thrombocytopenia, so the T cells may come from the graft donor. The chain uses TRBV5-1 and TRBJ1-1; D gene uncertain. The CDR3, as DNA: TGCGCCAGCAGCTTTACGGGGTTCGCTGAAGCTTTCTTT. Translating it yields CASSFTGFAEAFF. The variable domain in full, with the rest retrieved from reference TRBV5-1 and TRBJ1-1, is KAGVTQTPRYLIKTRGQQVTLSCSPISGHRSVSWYQQTPGQGLQFLFEYFSETQRNKGNFPGRFSGRQFSNSRSEMNVSTLELGDSALYLCASSFTGFAEAFFGQGTRLTVV.